The 5 T cell receptor beta chains in this list originate from one sample, sequenced in a study of CD8 T cells in Susac syndrome. An input of about 0.45 to 1 ug of RNA was subjected to reverse transcription using random hexamers. Via MiXCR, TCRdb re-called the immunoSEQ multiplex PCR reads, giving one row per CDR3 protein. This sample yields some 110,000 distinct CDR3 sequences, of which approximately 95% are seen a single time; over 0.4% belongs to the top ten. The source material was CD8+ T cells from PBMCs. These receptor sequences come from a human donor with Susac syndrome.

This sequence joins TRBV7-9 and TRBJ2-7; no definite D call. The CDR3 is 12 amino acids. The V end lost 4 bases, the J end lost 5 bases, and 9 bases lay between the germline ends. Germline V gives CDR1 SEHNR, CDR2 FQNEAQ (reference sequence). CDR3 amino acids: CASSSVLNEQYF. CDR3 in DNA: TGTGCCAGCAGCTCCGTACTTAACGAGCAGTACTTC.

The chain joins TRBV20-1 to TRBJ1-4, with 8 positions matching TRBD1. Trimming cost V 2 bases and J 8 bases; bases outside gene matches: 13. Germline CDR1 DFQATT, CDR2 SNEGSKA (reference sequence). CDR3 length equals 16 residues. The CDR3 DNA reads TGCAGTGCTAGAACCGAAAAACAGGGGGGAAGCGAAAAACTGTTTTTT. Translation: CSARTEKQGGSEKLFF.

This chain links TRBV20-1 with TRBJ2-1; 10 bases agree with TRBD2. Germline values: CDR1 DFQATT, CDR2 SNEGSKA (reference sequence). The CDR3 is 17 residues long. V lost 0 bases, J lost 4 bases, and 9 bases stayed unmatched. The chain's CDR3 is CSARDLKGLADYNEQFF. DNA of the CDR3: TGCAGTGCTAGAGATCTCAAAGGACTAGCGGATTACAATGAGCAGTTCTTC.

The chain has TRBV9 and TRBJ2-2; TRBD1 matches 7 bases. The germline V gene encodes CDR1 SGDLS and CDR2 YYNGEE. The CDR3 has 17 amino acids. With 3 bases clipped from V and 0 bases from J, the junction kept 8 bases outside the gene matches. The CDR3 loop is CASSAPRQGSNTGELFF. The CDR3 region has the DNA TGTGCCAGCAGCGCCCCCCGACAGGGATCGAACACCGGGGAGCTGTTTTTT.

V and J are TRBV11-2 and TRBJ2-3; the D is unclear. This CDR3 region has 14 residues. The ends were cut back, 1 base at V and 2 bases at J, with 7 bases in the middle. Germline V gene sequence: CDR1 SGHAT, CDR2 FQNNGV. CDR3 residues: CASSLGTLTDTQYF. The CDR3 DNA sequence: TGTGCCAGCAGCTTAGGAACGCTCACAGATACGCAGTATTTT.